The present entry profiles one T cell receptor (beta chain) with its context. These data come from a study of blood T cells in healthy people across ages. The second PCR ran 7 to 11 cycles with a sample-barcoded 5' primer and J-beta primers. TCRdb itself ran the 5' RACE reads through MiXCR, one entry per CDR3 protein. The repertoire consists of some 900,000 distinct CDR3 sequences, with around 48% occurring once and the leading ten covering roughly 12%. Germline assignment: CDR1 MNHEY and CDR2 SVGEGT. This CDR3 comprises 14 residues. Trimming removed 6 bases from V and 8 bases from J; junction bases left unmatched: 10.

This TCR derives from a man aged 25-45 years in good health. The chain recombines TRBV6-2 or TRBV6-3 with TRBJ1-2; TRBD1 aligns across 9 bases. The sequenced material came from blood. DNA of the CDR3: TGTGCCAGCAGAATCGGACAGGGGATCGGCGGCTACACCTTC. Protein: CASRIGQGIGGYTF.